The clone carrying this T cell receptor (beta chain) is labeled medium-sized. This entry belongs to a study of prognosis after radiotherapy for stage I lung cancer. CDR1 is MRHNA and CDR2 is SNTAGT in the germline V gene. This CDR3 has 15 amino acids. Trimming left V 3 bases short and J 3 bases short, with 14 bases between. Amplification of TCR beta CDR3 from genomic DNA used two-round multiplex PCR. First-round PCR employed TRBV- and TRBJ-specific primers for each gene. TCRdb independently ran MiXCR on the multiplex PCR reads; one entry per CDR3 protein. Altogether 22,000 or so distinct CDR3 sequences are present, less than 50% being singletons, with the ten largest covering roughly 30%.

This receptor was taken from a donor at least 50 years old with non-small cell lung cancer. The chain has TRBV6-4 and TRBJ1-1, with D possibly TRBD1 on 6 matching bases. The material sequenced was PBMCs, taken before or after stereotactic body radiation therapy (not recorded which). The CDR3 DNA follows: TGTGCCAGCAGTGAAGTAGCAGGGGAGGACACTGAAGCTTTCTTT. Translated, it gives CASSEVAGEDTEAFF.